These 27 T cell receptor beta chains share one sample of origin, sequenced in a study of blood T cell repertoires in COVID-19. The method was immunoSEQ multiplex PCR; TCRdb's version includes in-frame clones alone and lacks a portion of them. Here the sample spans roughly 170,000 clones, roughly 80% being singletons. Material for sequencing was peripheral blood. Receptor source: a human donor in a cohort sampled during active COVID-19.

The V and J genes are TRBV4-1 and TRBJ1-1; 8 bases map to TRBD1. Germline V gives CDR1 MGHRA, CDR2 YSYEKL. The V and J ends lost 0 bases and 0 bases, in that order; junction bases with no gene match: 6. The length of the CDR3 is 17 residues. The CDR3 spells CASSQDGDRFLNTEAFF. The CDR3 DNA reads TGCGCCAGCAGCCAAGATGGGGACAGGTTCTTGAACACTGAAGCTTTCTTT.

This clone was seen more than once but under ten times. The V and J genes are TRBV6-1 and TRBJ1-4; D possibly corresponds to TRBD1 (6 bases). This CDR3 comprises 14 residues. The V end was cut by 2 bases, the J end by 4 bases, with 8 bases between. Germline lookup yields CDR1 MNHNS and CDR2 SASEGT. DNA for the CDR3: TGTGCCAGCAGTGAACCAGGGGTTAATGAAAAACTGTTTTTT. It translates to CASSEPGVNEKLFF.

DNA for the CDR3: TGTGCCAGCCAGGGACAGACATACACCGGGGAGCTGTTTTTT. This codes for CASQGQTYTGELFF. The V call is TRBV9, the J call TRBJ2-2; 7 positions agree with TRBD1. CDR3 length: 14 residues. V gave up 7 bases and J gave up 3 bases; unmatched junction bases: 6. CDR1 and CDR2 from the germline V gene are SGDLS and YYNGEE.

This clone was observed once. The gene calls are TRBV7-8 and TRBJ1-4; D ambiguous. Germline lookup yields CDR1 SGHVS and CDR2 FQNEAQ. This CDR3 is 14 amino acids long. Deletions cut 0 bases from V and 8 bases from J, with 10 bases between. The CDR3 loop is CASSLAGSGEKLFF. In nucleotides, the CDR3 is TGTGCCAGCAGCTTAGCAGGGAGCGGGGAAAAACTGTTTTTT.

A few counts support this clone. The rearrangement uses TRBV4-1 and TRBJ2-1; 7 bases align to TRBD1. J lost 0 bases, V lost 0 bases, and 5 bases had no gene match. CDR1 and CDR2 from the germline V gene are MGHRA and YSYEKL. This CDR3 region has 17 residues. The CDR3 DNA reads as TGCGCCAGCAGCCAAGATCCCCGGGACAGCTCCTACAATGAGCAGTTCTTC. This codes for CASSQDPRDSSYNEQFF.

This chain links TRBV6-5 with TRBJ2-7; D possibly corresponds to TRBD2 (5 bases). This CDR3 has 15 residues. Trimming left V 0 bases short and J 3 bases short, with 12 bases between. Germline V CDR1 and CDR2: MNHEY, SVGAGI. DNA for the CDR3: TGTGCCAGCAGTTACTCGAACGCGGGTAACTACGAGCAGTACTTC. It translates to CASSYSNAGNYEQYF.

J is TRBJ2-5 and V is TRBV25-1; possible D gene TRBD2, 7 bases. Germline lookup yields CDR1 MGHDK and CDR2 SYGVNS. V lost 6 bases and J 4 bases, leaving 18 bases between the germline ends. This CDR3 is 15 amino acids long. CDR3 sequence (DNA): TGTGCCAGCAGCCCCCCGGGGAGGGGGATAGAGACCCAGTACTTC. Its protein is CASSPPGRGIETQYF.

V and J are TRBV5-1 and TRBJ2-7, with 8 bases identical to TRBD1. Germline lookup yields CDR1 SGHRS and CDR2 YFSETQ. The CDR3 covers 16 residues. J was trimmed by 0 bases and V by 4 bases; bases with no gene match: 9. The CDR3 sequence: CASSPRTGPSSYEQYF. CDR3 in DNA: TGCGCCAGCAGCCCTAGGACAGGGCCGAGCTCCTACGAGCAGTACTTC.

V and J are TRBV19 and TRBJ1-5; D gene uncertain. Trimming took off 3 bases at V and 1 base at J, with 10 bases between the two ends. The CDR3 runs to 15 residues. From germline, CDR1 is LNHDA and CDR2 SQIVND (reference sequence). Written as DNA, the CDR3 is TGTGCCAGTAGTATTTTTAGCCAAAGCAATCAGCCCCAGCATTTT. The encoded protein is CASSIFSQSNQPQHF.

The V gene is TRBV19, the J gene TRBJ1-2; TRBD1 matches 9 bases. This CDR3 has 16 amino acids. CDR1 is LNHDA and CDR2 is SQIVND in the germline V gene (reference sequence). The junction had 7 bases not matched to a gene; V was cut back by 3 bases and J by 2 bases. The CDR3, as DNA: TGTGCCAGTAGTATGACGAGGACAGGGGCCAACTATGGCTACACCTTC. Its translation is CASSMTRTGANYGYTF.

This chain uses TRBV29-1 with TRBJ1-1; tentative D call: TRBD1 (5 bases). With 4 bases removed from V and 4 bases from J, the gap between germline ends came to 16 bases. This CDR3 has 14 residues. In germline, CDR1 is SQVTM, CDR2 ANQGSEA. Here the CDR3 reads CSVAGGGGPTEAFF. The CDR3 nucleotides read TGCAGCGTTGCAGGTGGGGGGGGACCCACTGAAGCTTTCTTT.

V gene TRBV7-6 combines with J gene TRBJ2-6, with 8 nucleotides matching TRBD1. The junction had 12 bases not matched to a gene; V was cut back by 4 bases and J by 4 bases. Germline assignment: CDR1 SGHVS and CDR2 FNYEAQ. The CDR3 is 18 residues long. CDR3 nucleotides: TGTGCCAGCAGCTCGCTGACAGGGGCCAGCAAAGGGGCCAACGTCCTGACTTTC. It specifies CASSSLTGASKGANVLTF.

The V and J genes are TRBV3-1 (or the pseudogene TRBV3-2) and TRBJ1-5, with TRBD1 as a possible D gene (6 bases). V gave up 0 bases and J gave up 8 bases, with 14 bases separating them. The CDR3 extends over 15 amino acids. Germline CDR1 is LGHDT and CDR2 is YNNKEL (reference sequence). CDR3 protein: CASSQDLTGREPQHF. As DNA, the CDR3 is TGTGCCAGCAGCCAAGATCTCACAGGGAGGGAGCCCCAGCATTTT.

The chain links TRBV14 to TRBJ1-2; no clear D gene. This CDR3 is 12 amino acids long. Germline values: CDR1 SGHDN, CDR2 FVKESK. V was pared by 1 base and J by 5 bases, with 5 bases between. CDR3 DNA: TGTGCCAGCAGCCAAGCAGGTTATGGCTACACCTTC. Translated: CASSQAGYGYTF.

J is TRBJ1-6 and V is TRBV7-6; 7 nucleotides agree with TRBD1. The germline CDR1 and CDR2 sequences are SGHVS and FNYEAQ. V lost 5 bases, J lost 10 bases, and 14 bases stayed unmatched. This CDR3 region has 16 residues. The CDR3 DNA reads TGTGCCAGCAGCACGCGAGGAACAGGGGTCGGATCACCCCTCCACTTT. Translating gives CASSTRGTGVGSPLHF.

This chain connects TRBV5-1 to TRBJ1-5, with a tentative D call TRBD1 (5 bases). There are 13 residues in the CDR3. Germline V gives CDR1 SGHRS, CDR2 YFSETQ. Trimming removed 0 bases from V and 8 bases from J, with 9 bases in between. The CDR3 protein is CASSLAGMEPQHF. The CDR3 DNA is TGCGCCAGCAGCTTGGCAGGGATGGAGCCCCAGCATTTT.

The rearrangement uses TRBV27 and TRBJ2-1, with 7 positions matching TRBD2. V dropped 5 bases and J dropped 0; count of bases not matched to a gene: 7. The CDR3 extends over 16 amino acids. Germline loops: CDR1 MNHEY, CDR2 SMNVEV (reference sequence). The CDR3 nucleotides read TGTGCCAGCAGTACCACTAGCGAGAGCTCCTACAATGAGCAGTTCTTC. Amino acid sequence: CASSTTSESSYNEQFF.

The V gene is TRBV7-9, the J gene TRBJ1-4, with D uncertain. Between the trimmed V and J ends, which lost 3 bases and 8 bases, there was a span of 7 bases. The CDR3 covers 12 residues. The V gene's germline CDR1 is SEHNR and CDR2 FQNEAQ (reference sequence). The DNA of the CDR3 is TGTGCCAGCAGCTTGAGCGGGGAAAAACTGTTTTTT. This sequence encodes CASSLSGEKLFF.

The rearrangement joins TRBV5-1 to TRBJ2-3, with 10 positions matching TRBD2. This CDR3 has 15 residues. Trimming at V came to 3 bases and at J to 1 base, leaving 2 bases not matched to a gene. CDR1 SGHRS and CDR2 YFSETQ come from the germline V gene. CDR3 coding DNA: TGCGCCAGCAGCTATAGCGGGGGGCGCACAGATACGCAGTATTTT. Translation: CASSYSGGRTDTQYF.

This clone was seen only a few times. This chain connects TRBV2 to TRBJ1-2; TRBD1 agrees at 8 bases. V lost 2 bases to trimming and J lost 4 bases; unmatched junction nucleotides: 3. CDR1 and CDR2 (germline): SNHLY, FYNNEI. This CDR3 has 14 residues. The CDR3 DNA reads TGTGCCAGCAGTGAACAGGGGGCGGTCTATGGCTACACCTTC. Amino acid sequence: CASSEQGAVYGYTF.

This sequence joins TRBV5-8 and TRBJ2-5; 9 bases map to TRBD1. Germline trimming cut 4 bases from V and 3 bases from J; bases unmatched to any gene: 7. CDR1 is SGHTS, CDR2 YDEGEE, per germline. This CDR3 has 15 amino acids. The DNA of the CDR3 is TGTGCCAGCAGCCACCTGGGGACAGGGAAAGAGACCCAGTACTTC. As protein: CASSHLGTGKETQYF.

A few counts support this clone. The rearrangement joins TRBV18 to TRBJ2-2, with 8 nucleotides matching TRBD2. There are 16 residues in the CDR3. The junction had 5 bases not matched to a gene; V was cut back by 0 bases and J by 5 bases. Per the germline V gene, CDR1 is KGHSH and CDR2 is LQKENI. This chain's CDR3 is CASSPPGAGATGELFF. The CDR3 nucleotides are TGTGCCAGCTCACCACCGGGAGCGGGAGCTACCGGGGAGCTGTTTTTT.

The CDR3 DNA is TGCAGCGTTGGAGGGCCAGACTATGGCTACACCTTC. Translated: CSVGGPDYGYTF. The chain links TRBV29-1 to TRBJ1-2; D gene uncertain. V was pared by 4 bases and J by 3 bases, with 9 bases between. This CDR3 is built from 12 residues. Per the germline V gene, CDR1 is SQVTM and CDR2 is ANQGSEA.

This clone was counted a single time. This CDR3 is CASSLEGQGYLGQYF. The CDR3 region has the DNA TGTGCCAGCAGCTTGGAGGGACAGGGATATTTGGGGCAGTACTTC. This sequence joins TRBV5-6 and TRBJ2-7, with TRBD1 matching over 9 bases. V lost 0 bases, J lost 9 bases, and 10 bases stayed unmatched. In germline, CDR1 is SGHDT, CDR2 YYEEEE. The CDR3 covers 15 residues.

J is TRBJ2-3 and V is TRBV9; D might be TRBD2 (7 bases). CDR1 is SGDLS, CDR2 YYNGEE, per germline. There are 14 residues in the CDR3. V shed 2 bases and J shed 5 bases, with 12 bases lying between them. CDR3 loop: CASSVAGAGDTQYF. CDR3 sequence (DNA): TGTGCCAGCAGCGTCGCGGGGGCGGGAGATACGCAGTATTTT.

The chain employs TRBV11-2 and TRBJ2-3; 8 nucleotides agree with TRBD1. There are 16 residues in the CDR3. Germline lookup yields CDR1 SGHAT and CDR2 FQNNGV. V gave up 4 bases and J gave up 3 bases; unmatched junction bases: 9. CDR3 residues: CASSYNGQGETDTQYF. The CDR3 nucleotides are TGTGCCAGCAGCTACAACGGACAGGGTGAAACAGATACGCAGTATTTT.

The chain combines TRBV10-3 with TRBJ2-1, with 11 bases fitting TRBD2. CDR1 is ENHRY, CDR2 SYGVKD, per germline. After removal of 4 bases from V and 6 bases from J, the junction contained 5 bases not matched to a gene. The CDR3 loop spans 15 amino acids. CDR3 coding DNA: TGTGCCATCAGTGCTCTAGCGGGGGGCCCCAATGAGCAGTTCTTC. The encoded protein is CAISALAGGPNEQFF.